The T cell receptor (beta chain) under discussion was sequenced for a study of Graves' ophthalmopathy and Graves' hyperthyroidism (dated by TCRdb to the late 2010s). Concerning the study at large: Peripheral blood samples were taken at the time of initial diagnosis, before any treatment was given. To explore V-J signatures distinguishing ophthalmopathy from hyperthyroidism, a discovery set of more than 95 patients (roughly 45 ophthalmopathy, 55 to 60 stable hyperthyroidism) was enrolled. Once sampling was done, hyperthyroidism patients were given methimazole at a starting dose of 30 mg daily, while ophthalmopathy patients were given high-dose intravenous methylprednisolone. The study used TCR beta repertoire signatures to distinguish Graves' ophthalmopathy from Graves' hyperthyroidism and to predict progression to ophthalmopathy. In about six hyperthyroidism patients, T-cell repertoires of thyroid tissue and blood were compared. The roughly 100 discovery patients were randomly divided into training and test sets at a 7:3 ratio. In total, 120 to 150 blood samples were TCR-sequenced: some 40 ophthalmopathy, some 75 hyperthyroidism and some 17 hyperthyroidism-to-ophthalmopathy patients. The independent validation cohort included 18 to 20 hyperthyroidism patients plus 17 patients who later progressed from hyperthyroidism to ophthalmopathy. Results the study describes overall, beyond this receptor: Most of the expanded thyroid clonotypes with a frequency above 0.001 were also detected in blood, and it was suggested that the thyroid immune response may be reflected by blood repertoires. Sample size was not predetermined statistically, and investigators were not blinded to group allocation. In validation, the model predicted ophthalmopathy progression with more than 55% sensitivity and about 73% specificity; some twelve predicted patients were CT-confirmed with GO in a median of around 6 months. In cross-validation, the 13-signature model distinguished ophthalmopathy from stable hyperthyroidism with approximately 85% sensitivity and around 81% specificity, and in the test set the corresponding values were about 80% and 75%.

For repertoire sequencing, TCR beta CDR3 regions were amplified from RNA transcripts. The first round of RT-PCR was done with HTBI primers and the Qiagen OneStep RT-PCR kit, and was followed by a second round of multiplex PCR, then size selection and purification. Libraries were sequenced paired-end with 100 bp reads on an Illumina HiSeq2000. The paper's processing steps were these. SOAPnuke was used for read processing, and reads with adapters, uncalled bases, a mean Phred below 15, or no exact constant-primer or identifier match were discarded. COPE v1.2.5 was used to merge high-quality paired reads. Each unique nucleotide sequence was treated as a clonotype, and MiTCR v1.1 was used to align the clonotypes to the IMGT TRB V, D and J references. The analysis was limited to V-J combinations with a frequency above 0.0001, which together covered 99% to 99.2% of repertoires. For each V-J combination, a TCR clonal expansion and chaos score was defined as the ratio of F50 clonal expansion to chaos observed in the TCRdist matrix. Welch's t-statistics and random forest were used to narrow the features down to approximately twelve V-J combinations, which were then fed into a naive Bayes classifier. The similarity between thyroid and blood repertoires was quantified using the Morisita-Horn index. The public reads were quality trimmed at Q25 with fastp and then assembled into clones with MiXCR by TCRdb, keeping productive beta chains. Each CDR3 protein appears once, grouped with its most common genes and DNA. The V and J calls, along with clone size, are taken from TCRdb and not from the paper's own processing. The sample yields approximately 480,000 distinct CDR3 sequences; approximately 15% were counted once. The biggest ten clones account for over 8% of the sample.

V was cut back by 4 bases and J by 3 bases, leaving a gap of 9 bases between them. The CDR3, from cysteine to phenylalanine, totals 13 residues. Here the CDR3 DNA is all that survives: 39 bases in frame from base 1. Ophthalmopathy patients had moderately to severely active disease, Clinical Activity Score of at least 3, NOSPECS grade of at least 4, and disease duration under 3 months. Patients were excluded if they had other autoimmune diseases, uncontrolled infections, pregnancy or lactation. Diagnosis relied on clinical symptoms, serum thyroxine, TRAb, thyroid ultrasound and orbital computed tomography. PBMCs were isolated from around 10 ml of fresh peripheral blood by Ficoll-Paque density gradient centrifugation. Total RNA was extracted with Trizol reagent and quality-checked on an Agilent 2100 Bioanalyzer. This clonotype was counted many times. Its recognized antigen is unknown. Nothing much larger sits one base from this clone, and base qualities are not available.

The sequence joins TRBV12-3 or TRBV12-4 to TRBJ2-5, with an unclear D gene assignment. Sample: blood. This clonotype was obtained from a woman younger than 45 with Graves' ophthalmopathy. Donor details come from another sample of the same person, matched by shared clones. The DNA reads as follows: TGTGCCAGCAGTTCTAACACAGAAGAGACCCAGTACTTC. It encodes CASSSNTEETQYF.